What follows are 24 T cell receptor beta chains derived from one specimen sequenced in a study of blood T cells in healthy people across ages. It was with a sample-barcoded 5' primer and a J-beta primer mix that a second PCR of roughly 7 to 12 cycles was run. Using its own MiXCR run on the 5' RACE reads, TCRdb lists one record per CDR3 protein. The repertoire has roughly 790,000 distinct CDR3 sequences, roughly 47% of them found once; the top ten carry roughly 20%. Source material: blood. The origin of the receptors is an older woman in good health.

This clonotype was counted between two and nine times. The chain has TRBV2 and TRBJ2-1, with unresolved D. The germline gives CDR1 SNHLY, CDR2 FYNNEI. The CDR3 is 14 residues long. Trimming removed 1 base at V and 6 bases at J, with 10 bases between. CDR3 DNA: TGTGCCAGCAGTGAAGTTGCCACCCCCAATGAGCAGTTCTTC. Translation gives CASSEVATPNEQFF.

A single count supports this clonotype. The rearrangement joins TRBV7-2 to TRBJ2-5, with unresolved D. In germline, CDR1 is SGHTA, CDR2 FQGNSA. This CDR3 spans 12 amino acids. V shed 0 bases and J shed 13 bases, with 12 bases lying between them. CDR3 sequence: CASSLALDTMYF. For the CDR3, the DNA is TGTGCCAGCAGCTTAGCGCTAGATACGATGTACTTC. Supplemented by reference TRBV7-2 and TRBJ2-5, the full variable domain reads GAGVSQSPSNKVTEKGKDVELRCDPISGHTALYWYRQSLGQGLEFLIYFQGNSAPDKSGLPSDRFSAERTGGSVSTLTIQRTQQEDSAVYLCASSLALDTMYFGPGTRLLVL.

This clonotype turned up a few times. The J gene is TRBJ1-2, the V gene TRBV9; D possibly corresponds to TRBD1 (6 bases). The CDR3 spans 16 residues. The germline CDR1 and CDR2 sequences are SGDLS and YYNGEE. V was clipped by 5 bases and J by 8 bases, with 25 bases between them. The CDR3 DNA reads TGTGCCAGCAGGGGGATCGGGCGGCAGGGGATCGTCGGCTACACCTTC. Its protein product is CASRGIGRQGIVGYTF.

This clonotype occurred a few times. This chain connects TRBV7-9 to TRBJ2-5, with TRBD1 as a possible D gene (5 bases). CDR1 is SEHNR and CDR2 is FQNEAQ in the germline V gene (reference sequence). Trimming cost V 0 bases and J 4 bases, with 12 bases left between them. The CDR3 totals 15 residues. The chain's CDR3 is CASSLATGAGETQYF. CDR3 nucleotides: TGTGCCAGCAGCTTAGCTACAGGAGCCGGAGAGACCCAGTACTTC.

J is TRBJ1-2 and V is TRBV29-1; D possibly corresponds to TRBD1 (6 bases). The V gene lost 4 bases and the J gene lost 3 bases, with 12 bases spanning the gap. The CDR3 totals 13 residues. Germline CDR1 SQVTM, CDR2 ANQGSEA. CDR3 nucleotides: TGCAGCGTTGTTAGGGGGTCCCACTATGGCTACACCTTC. This sequence encodes CSVVRGSHYGYTF.

The chain combines TRBV12-3 or TRBV12-4 with TRBJ1-4; a possible D gene is TRBD1 (5 bases). The V gene lost 3 bases and the J gene lost 8 bases, with 13 bases spanning the gap. The CDR3 extends over 14 amino acids. The DNA of the CDR3 is TGTGCCAGCAGTTTCGGGGACCGGGGAGAAAAACTGTTTTTT. The encoded protein is CASSFGDRGEKLFF.

The gene calls are TRBV11-3 and TRBJ2-1; unclear D gene. Germline V lookup: CDR1 SGHNT, CDR2 YENEEA. With 0 bases removed from V and 8 bases from J, the gap between germline ends came to 11 bases. The length of the CDR3 is 14 residues. The CDR3 region has the DNA TGTGCCAGCAGCTTAGACCCACCTTTTGATGAGCAGTTCTTC. This translates into CASSLDPPFDEQFF.

This clonotype was found a few times. This chain uses TRBV29-1 with TRBJ1-4; D is unresolved. CDR1 SQVTM and CDR2 ANQGSEA come from the germline V gene. This CDR3 region has 12 residues. The germline V and J ends were trimmed by 4 bases and 4 bases, with 7 bases remaining between them. CDR3 protein: CSVVLGNEKLFF. The CDR3 nucleotides read TGCAGCGTTGTGCTGGGTAATGAAAAACTGTTTTTT. The whole variable domain, remainder taken from reference TRBV29-1 and TRBJ1-4, is SAVISQKPSRDICQRGTSLTIQCQVDSQVTMMFWYRQQPGQSLTLIATANQGSEATYESGFVIDKFPISRPNLTFSTLTVSNMSPEDSSIYLCSVVLGNEKLFFGSGTQLSVL.

This clonotype has a handful of counts. The chain employs TRBV2 and TRBJ2-3; possibly TRBD1 for D (6 bases). V lost 8 bases to trimming and J lost 2 bases, with 17 bases between them. Per germline, CDR1 SNHLY and CDR2 FYNNEI. The CDR3 spans 15 residues. CDR3 nucleotide sequence: TGTGCCAGCGGGGACACGAGGTGGTACACAGATACGCAGTATTTT. Residues: CASGDTRWYTDTQYF. Variable domain in full (rest from reference TRBV2 and TRBJ2-3): EPEVTQTPSHQVTQMGQEVILRCVPISNHLYFYWYRQILGQKVEFLVSFYNNEISEKSEIFDDQFSVERPDGSNFTLKIRSTKLEDSAMYFCASGDTRWYTDTQYFGPGTRLTVL.

This rearrangement joins TRBV6-5 to TRBJ2-4, with D possibly being TRBD1 (6 bases). The J call may not be correct, given that the DNA end is closer to TRBJ2-7. This CDR3 has 13 amino acids. The germline V gene has CDR1 MNHEY and CDR2 SVGAGI. The CDR3: CASKTPTGNEQYF. In DNA, the CDR3 is TGTGCCAGCAAAACCCCTACAGGGAACGAGCAGTACTTC.

The rearrangement uses TRBV7-2 and TRBJ2-3; 10 nucleotides line up with TRBD2. The CDR3 is 18 amino acids. The germline V gene has CDR1 SGHTA and CDR2 FQGNSA. V trimming: 5 bases; J trimming: 2 bases; junction bases outside the gene matches: 13. CDR3 nucleotides: TGTGCCAGCAGCCCGGCTGGCCAAGCGGGAGGGGACACAGATACGCAGTATTTT. Translated: CASSPAGQAGGDTDTQYF.

This clonotype was detected ten times or more. The rearrangement uses TRBV6-2 or TRBV6-3 and TRBJ2-6; 8 bases fit TRBD1. The CDR3 contains 17 residues. J gave up 1 base and V 5 bases, and 7 bases lay outside the gene matches. Germline loops: CDR1 MNHEY, CDR2 SVGEGT. DNA of the CDR3: TGTGCCAGCAGTCCCCGGGACAGGCTGTCTGGGGCCAACGTCCTGACTTTC. It translates to CASSPRDRLSGANVLTF.

This chain joins TRBV7-9 and TRBJ1-1; TRBD1 might be the D (5 bases). CDR1 is SEHNR, CDR2 FQNEAQ, per germline (reference sequence). The CDR3 extends over 12 amino acids. V lost 6 bases and J 7 bases, leaving 12 bases between the germline ends. The CDR3 sequence is CASRDVGDEAFF. The CDR3 coding sequence is TGTGCCAGCAGAGATGTAGGGGATGAAGCTTTCTTT.

This clonotype was picked up a small number of times. A much more abundant neighbour one base away suggests this may be a read error. The chain employs TRBV3-1 and TRBJ2-5; D uncertain. The germline V gene encodes CDR1 LGHDT and CDR2 YNNKEL (reference sequence). This CDR3 is built from 13 residues. Trimming left V 1 base short and J 0 bases short, with 3 bases between. The CDR3 loop reads CASSQVYQETQYF. The DNA of the CDR3 is TGTGCCAGCAGCCAAGTCTACCAAGAGACCCAGTACTTC.

The rearrangement uses TRBV28 and TRBJ2-5; 9 bases map to TRBD2. Germline loops: CDR1 MDHEN, CDR2 SYDVKM. The CDR3 consists of 16 residues. V trimming: 2 bases; J trimming: 2 bases; junction bases outside the gene matches: 6. The CDR3 nucleotides read TGTGCCAGCAGTTTAGCGGGAGGGCCGAGGCAAGAGACCCAGTACTTC. Encoded protein: CASSLAGGPRQETQYF.

The J gene is TRBJ1-1, the V gene TRBV30, with 7 bases matching TRBD1. This CDR3 spans 11 amino acids. Germline loops: CDR1 GTSNPN, CDR2 SVGIG (reference sequence). V was clipped by 5 bases and J by 5 bases; unmatched bases: 2. The CDR3 DNA reads as TGTGCCTGGGCAGGGGGAACTGAAGCTTTCTTT. Translation: CAWAGGTEAFF.

This clonotype was observed a few times. V usage is TRBV30 and J usage is TRBJ1-6; D may be TRBD1 (5 bases). The CDR3 length is 12 residues. The germline V gene has CDR1 GTSNPN and CDR2 SVGIG (reference sequence). Trimming took 3 bases from V and 8 from J, leaving 8 bases between them. The CDR3 reads CAWSGGDSPLHF. CDR3 bases: TGTGCCTGGAGCGGGGGGGATTCACCCCTCCACTTT.

The chain is built from TRBV6-6 and TRBJ2-5, with D hard to call. The CDR3 spans 14 residues. CDR1 is MNHNY and CDR2 is SVGAGI in the germline V gene (reference sequence). The V gene lost 6 bases and the J gene lost 2 bases, with 13 bases spanning the gap. The CDR3 sequence: CASSQQHLQETQYF. CDR3 sequence (DNA): TGTGCCAGCAGCCAACAGCACTTACAAGAGACCCAGTACTTC.

Comments on this clonotype: This may come from a read error, since a much larger clone is one base off. The chain is built from TRBV5-1 and TRBJ2-1; a weak D match, TRBD2 (5 bases). The CDR3 is 16 residues long. The V end was cut by 0 bases, the J end by 4 bases, with 14 bases between. The germline V gene encodes CDR1 SGHRS and CDR2 YFSETQ. CDR3 protein: CASSLAGPGTYNEQFF. The CDR3 coding sequence is TGCGCCAGCAGCTTGGCGGGTCCGGGAACATACAATGAGCAGTTCTTC.

The rearrangement uses TRBV27 and TRBJ1-1; 9 bases are a match to TRBD1. V dropped 6 bases and J dropped 4; count of bases not matched to a gene: 9. The germline gives CDR1 MNHEY, CDR2 SMNVEV (reference sequence). CDR3 length equals 15 residues. The CDR3 here is CASRAEGQGTTEAFF. For the CDR3, the DNA is TGTGCCAGCAGAGCGGAGGGACAGGGTACCACTGAAGCTTTCTTT.

This clonotype has just a few counts. This chain links TRBV6-1 with TRBJ2-6, with 7 bases identical to TRBD1. CDR1 and CDR2 (germline): MNHNS, SASEGT. This CDR3 contains 19 residues. J lost 0 bases, V lost 1 base, and 9 bases had no gene match. CDR3 in amino acids: CASSEESPGQFSGANVLTF. The CDR3 DNA is TGTGCCAGCAGTGAAGAAAGTCCGGGACAGTTCTCTGGGGCCAACGTCCTGACTTTC.

This clonotype was counted only a few times. J is TRBJ1-1 and V is TRBV12-3 or TRBV12-4; a possible D gene is TRBD1 (5 bases). The CDR3 is 14 residues long. V lost 3 bases and J 0 bases, leaving 8 bases between the germline ends. The CDR3 region is CASSLGTLNTEAFF. The CDR3 coding sequence is TGTGCCAGCAGTTTGGGGACTTTGAACACTGAAGCTTTCTTT.

About this clonotype itself: A single base separates this from a much larger clone, so it may be a read error. The CDR3 region has the DNA TGCAGCGTTGTAGCGGGGGTACAAGAGACCCGGTACTTC. Translated, it gives CSVVAGVQETRYF. This chain joins TRBV29-1 and TRBJ2-5; 9 bases match TRBD2. The CDR3 length is 13 residues. Germline values: CDR1 SQVTM, CDR2 ANQGSEA.

The J gene is TRBJ2-1, the V gene TRBV6-5; TRBD1 aligns across 11 bases. Trimming removed 2 bases from V and 12 bases from J; junction bases left unmatched: 6. The germline V gene encodes CDR1 MNHEY and CDR2 SVGAGI. CDR3 size: 14 residues. In DNA, the CDR3 is TGTGCCAGCAGTTACCGGACAGGGGGCGCTTCGCAGTTCTTC. Its translation is CASSYRTGGASQFF.